The following is a TCR beta chain sequence with its context. CDR3 length: 13 residues. Germline CDR1 reads DFQATT; CDR2 reads SNEGSKA (reference sequence). Trimming cost V 1 base and J 2 bases, with 8 bases left between them. Sample donors were healthy Caucasian individuals that came from Russia, aged roughly 6 to 95. Every donor provided approximately 10 milliliters of peripheral blood. The data belong to a study of blood T cells in healthy people across ages. A second PCR, run for about 7 to 11 cycles, used a sample-barcoded 5' primer plus a J-beta primer mix. TCRdb redid the calling of the 5' RACE reads with MiXCR, one entry per CDR3 protein. The repertoire consists of 550,000 to 750,000 distinct CDR3 sequences, with 20% to 25% occurring once and the leading ten covering 3% to 4%.

The sample comprised blood. The chain has TRBV20-1 and TRBJ1-1; D gene uncertain. The TCR sequence derives from a man between 65 and 85 years old in good health. In DNA, the CDR3 is TGCAGTGCTAGAGTCACCACCAACACTGAAGCTTTCTTT. It yields the protein CSARVTTNTEAFF.